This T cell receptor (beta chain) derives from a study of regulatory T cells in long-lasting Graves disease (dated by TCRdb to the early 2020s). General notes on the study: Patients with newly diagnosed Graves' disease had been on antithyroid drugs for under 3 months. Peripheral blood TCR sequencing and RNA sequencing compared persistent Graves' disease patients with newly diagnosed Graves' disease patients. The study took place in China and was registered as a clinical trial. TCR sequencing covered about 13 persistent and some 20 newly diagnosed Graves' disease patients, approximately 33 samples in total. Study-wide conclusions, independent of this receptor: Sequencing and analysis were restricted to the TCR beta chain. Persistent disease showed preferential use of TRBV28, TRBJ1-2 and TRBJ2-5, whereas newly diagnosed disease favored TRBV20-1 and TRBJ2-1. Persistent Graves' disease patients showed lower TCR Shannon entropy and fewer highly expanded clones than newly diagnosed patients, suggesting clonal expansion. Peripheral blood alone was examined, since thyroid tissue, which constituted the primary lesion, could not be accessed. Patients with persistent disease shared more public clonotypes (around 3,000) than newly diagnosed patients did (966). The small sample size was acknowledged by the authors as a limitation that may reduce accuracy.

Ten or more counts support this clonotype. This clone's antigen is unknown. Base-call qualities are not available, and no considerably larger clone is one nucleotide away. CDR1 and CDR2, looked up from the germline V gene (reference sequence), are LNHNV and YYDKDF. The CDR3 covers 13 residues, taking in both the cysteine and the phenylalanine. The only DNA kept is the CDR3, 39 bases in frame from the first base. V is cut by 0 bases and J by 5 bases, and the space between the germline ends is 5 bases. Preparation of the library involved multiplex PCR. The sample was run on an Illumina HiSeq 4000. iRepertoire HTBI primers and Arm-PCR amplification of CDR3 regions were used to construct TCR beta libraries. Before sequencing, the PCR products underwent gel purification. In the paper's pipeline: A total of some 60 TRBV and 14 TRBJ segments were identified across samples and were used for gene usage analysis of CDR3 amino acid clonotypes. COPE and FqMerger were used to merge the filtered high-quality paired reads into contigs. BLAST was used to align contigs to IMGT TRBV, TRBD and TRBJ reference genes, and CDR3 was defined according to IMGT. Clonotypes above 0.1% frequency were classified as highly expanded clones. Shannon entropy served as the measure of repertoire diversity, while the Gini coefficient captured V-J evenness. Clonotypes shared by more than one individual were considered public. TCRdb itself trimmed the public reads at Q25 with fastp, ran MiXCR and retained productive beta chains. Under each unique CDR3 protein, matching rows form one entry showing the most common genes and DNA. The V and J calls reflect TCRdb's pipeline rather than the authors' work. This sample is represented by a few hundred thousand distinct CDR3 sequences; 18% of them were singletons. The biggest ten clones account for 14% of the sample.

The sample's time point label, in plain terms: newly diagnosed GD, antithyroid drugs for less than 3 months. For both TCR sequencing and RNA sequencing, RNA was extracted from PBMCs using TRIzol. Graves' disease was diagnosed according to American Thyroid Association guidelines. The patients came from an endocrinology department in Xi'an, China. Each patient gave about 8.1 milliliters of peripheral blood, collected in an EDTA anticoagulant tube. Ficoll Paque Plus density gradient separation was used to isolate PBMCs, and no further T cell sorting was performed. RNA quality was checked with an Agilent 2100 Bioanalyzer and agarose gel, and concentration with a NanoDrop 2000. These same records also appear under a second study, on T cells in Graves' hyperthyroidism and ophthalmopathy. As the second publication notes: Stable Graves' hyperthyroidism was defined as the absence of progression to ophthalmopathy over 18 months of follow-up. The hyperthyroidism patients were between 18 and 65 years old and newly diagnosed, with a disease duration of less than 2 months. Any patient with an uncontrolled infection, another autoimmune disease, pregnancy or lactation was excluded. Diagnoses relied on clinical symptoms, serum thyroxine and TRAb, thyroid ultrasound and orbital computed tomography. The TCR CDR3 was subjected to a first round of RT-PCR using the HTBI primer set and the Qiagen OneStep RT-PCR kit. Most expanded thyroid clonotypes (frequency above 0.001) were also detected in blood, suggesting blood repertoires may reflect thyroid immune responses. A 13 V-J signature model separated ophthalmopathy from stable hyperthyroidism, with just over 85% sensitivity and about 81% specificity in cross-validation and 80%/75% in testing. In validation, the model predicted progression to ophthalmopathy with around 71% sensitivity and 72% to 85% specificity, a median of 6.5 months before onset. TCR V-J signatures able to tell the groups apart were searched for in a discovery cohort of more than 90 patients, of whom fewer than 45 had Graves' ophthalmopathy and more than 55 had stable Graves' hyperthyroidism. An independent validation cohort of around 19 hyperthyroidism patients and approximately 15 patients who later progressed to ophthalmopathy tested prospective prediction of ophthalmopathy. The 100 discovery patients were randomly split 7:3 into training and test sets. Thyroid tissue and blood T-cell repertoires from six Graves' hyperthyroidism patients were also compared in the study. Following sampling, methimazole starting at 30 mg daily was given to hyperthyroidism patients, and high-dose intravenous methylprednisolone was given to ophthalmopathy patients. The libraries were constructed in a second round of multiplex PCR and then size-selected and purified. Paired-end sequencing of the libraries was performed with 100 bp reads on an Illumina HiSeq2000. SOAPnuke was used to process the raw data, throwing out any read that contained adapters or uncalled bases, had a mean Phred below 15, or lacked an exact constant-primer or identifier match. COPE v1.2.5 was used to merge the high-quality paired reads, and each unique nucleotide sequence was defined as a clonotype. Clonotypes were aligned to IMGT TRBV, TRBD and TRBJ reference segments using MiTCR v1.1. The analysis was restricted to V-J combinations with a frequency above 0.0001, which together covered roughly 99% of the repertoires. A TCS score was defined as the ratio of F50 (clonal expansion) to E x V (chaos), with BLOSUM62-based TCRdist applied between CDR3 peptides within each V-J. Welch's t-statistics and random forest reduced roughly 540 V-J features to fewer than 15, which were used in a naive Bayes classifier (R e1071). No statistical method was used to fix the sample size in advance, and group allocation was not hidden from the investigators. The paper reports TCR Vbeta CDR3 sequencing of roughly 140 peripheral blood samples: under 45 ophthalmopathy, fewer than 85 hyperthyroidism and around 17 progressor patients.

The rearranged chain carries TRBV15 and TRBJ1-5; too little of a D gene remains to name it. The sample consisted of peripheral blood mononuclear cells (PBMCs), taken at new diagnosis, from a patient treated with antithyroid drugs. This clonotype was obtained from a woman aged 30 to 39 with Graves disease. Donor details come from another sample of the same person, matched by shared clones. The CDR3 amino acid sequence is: CATSRDWDQPQHF. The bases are TGTGCCACCAGCAGAGATTGGGATCAGCCCCAGCATTTT.